The sample holds one count of the clone carrying this TCR beta chain. Its antigen is as yet unknown. The data were taken from a study of a mutant IDH1 vaccine in newly diagnosed glioma. Across the whole study: Earlier therapy was either radiotherapy, temozolomide, or both, and most got both.

Measured with immunoSEQ multiplex PCR; TCRdb has only the in-frame clones, and not every one. The sample lists 60,000 or so clones; around four fifths were seen once. Time point here: week 5, during vaccination. Every vaccination contained 300 ug of the mutant IDH1 20-mer peptide and was paired with topical imiquimod. General observations from the study: Of all patients, around 93% showed vaccine-induced immune responses. Changes in the top peripheral T cell clonotypes seemingly had no bearing on pseudoprogression.

The ends were cut back, 3 bases at V and 2 bases at J, with 8 bases in the middle. CDR1 is SGHDN, CDR2 FVKESK, per germline. The CDR3 spans 13 residues. The genes are TRBV14 and TRBJ2-7; the D gene is possibly TRBD1 (5 bases). The sample consisted of PBMCs, taken from a glioma patient whose treatment included an IDH1 peptide vaccine. This clonotype was obtained from a woman between 45 and 65 years old with glioma. The CDR3 bases are TGTGCCAGCAGCCACACAGGCGCCTACGAGCAGTACTTC. The encoded protein is CASSHTGAYEQYF.